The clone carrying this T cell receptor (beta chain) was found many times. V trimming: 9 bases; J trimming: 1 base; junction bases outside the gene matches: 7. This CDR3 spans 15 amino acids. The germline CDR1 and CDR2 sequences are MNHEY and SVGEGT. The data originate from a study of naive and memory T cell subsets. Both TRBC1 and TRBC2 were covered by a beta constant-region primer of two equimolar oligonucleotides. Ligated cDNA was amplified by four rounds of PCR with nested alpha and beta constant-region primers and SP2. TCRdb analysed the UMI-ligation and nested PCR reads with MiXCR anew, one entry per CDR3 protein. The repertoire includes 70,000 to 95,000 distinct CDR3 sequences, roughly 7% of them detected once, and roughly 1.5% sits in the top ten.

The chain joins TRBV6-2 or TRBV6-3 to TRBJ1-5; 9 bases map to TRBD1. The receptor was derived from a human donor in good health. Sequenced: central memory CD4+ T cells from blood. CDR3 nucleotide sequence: TGTGCCAGTCTAGATGGGACAGGGAGCAATCAGCCCCAGCATTTT. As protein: CASLDGTGSNQPQHF.